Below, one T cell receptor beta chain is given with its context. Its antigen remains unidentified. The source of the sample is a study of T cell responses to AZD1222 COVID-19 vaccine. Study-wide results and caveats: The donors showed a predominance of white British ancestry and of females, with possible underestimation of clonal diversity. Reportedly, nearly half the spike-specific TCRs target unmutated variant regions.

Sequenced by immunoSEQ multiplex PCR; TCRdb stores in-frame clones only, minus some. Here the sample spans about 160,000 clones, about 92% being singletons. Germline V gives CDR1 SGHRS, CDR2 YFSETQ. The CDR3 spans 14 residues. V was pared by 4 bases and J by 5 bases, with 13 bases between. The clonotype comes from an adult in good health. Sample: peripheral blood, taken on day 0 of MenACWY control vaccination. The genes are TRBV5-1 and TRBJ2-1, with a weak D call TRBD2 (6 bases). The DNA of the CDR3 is TGCGCCAGCAGCGCAATAGCGGCTAACAATGAGCAGTTCTTC. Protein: CASSAIAANNEQFF. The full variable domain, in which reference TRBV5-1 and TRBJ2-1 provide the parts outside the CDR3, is KAGVTQTPRYLIKTRGQQVTLSCSPISGHRSVSWYQQTPGQGLQFLFEYFSETQRNKGNFPGRFSGRQFSNSRSEMNVSTLELGDSALYLCASSAIAANNEQFFGPGTRLTVL.